These 27 T cell receptor beta chains originate from one sample sequenced in a study of beta chain features in type 1 diabetes. Study results and limitations: Shorter TCRB CDR3s, moderately but significantly so, marked every one of the four CD4+ subsets in Type 1 diabetes patients.

Every bit of the isolated RNA underwent reverse transcription, so sequencing read expressed TCRB transcripts. Here immunoSEQ multiplex PCR was the method, and the copy in TCRdb shows in-frame clones only, minus some. In the table there are about 53,000 clones, 55% to 75% of which are singletons. For these TCRs, the target antigens are not known. Sequencing used stem cell memory CD4+ T cells from blood. These receptors were obtained from a woman in her 30s with type 1 diabetes.

The J gene is TRBJ1-1, the V gene TRBV18; the D is unclear. The germline CDR1 and CDR2 sequences are KGHSH and LQKENI. The CDR3 is 17 residues long. V lost 6 bases and J lost 4, with 24 bases in between. The chain's CDR3 is CASSLSYSNVRGTEAFF. Written as DNA, the CDR3 is TGTGCCAGCTCCCTCAGTTACTCAAACGTTCGGGGCACTGAAGCTTTCTTT.

The V and J genes are TRBV5-4 and TRBJ1-5; perhaps TRBD1 as D (6 bases). V was clipped by 2 bases and J by 5 bases, with 11 bases between them. Looked up from germline, CDR1 is SGHNT and CDR2 is YYREEE (reference sequence). This CDR3 has 14 residues. CDR3 DNA: TGTGCCAGCAGCTTCGGGGGGGCCTATCAGCCCCAGCATTTT. It codes for CASSFGGAYQPQHF.

The rearrangement joins TRBV5-1 to TRBJ2-5; 12 bases align to TRBD2. This CDR3 spans 16 amino acids. J lost 1 base, V lost 3 bases, and 4 bases had no gene match. From germline, CDR1 is SGHRS and CDR2 YFSETQ. The CDR3 nucleotides read TGCGCCAGCAGCTATAAACTAGCGGGAGGCCAAGAGACCCAGTACTTC. Amino acids: CASSYKLAGGQETQYF.

V is TRBV6-5 and J is TRBJ2-7; D gene uncertain. The CDR3 consists of 16 residues. V lost 6 bases to trimming and J lost 0 bases, with 18 bases between them. CDR1 and CDR2 from the germline V gene are MNHEY and SVGAGI. For the CDR3, the DNA is TGTGCCAGCAGCTACGGGCCACCTGCCCCCTCCTACGAGCAGTACTTC. Protein: CASSYGPPAPSYEQYF.

V and J are TRBV4-1 and TRBJ1-1; a possible D gene is TRBD1 (6 bases). V shed 5 bases and J shed 5 bases, with 15 bases lying between them. Germline CDR1 reads MGHRA; CDR2 reads YSYEKL. This CDR3 region has 14 residues. As DNA, the CDR3 is TGCGCCAGCAGCTCTCACAGGGTCAGGACTGAAGCTTTCTTT. Its protein is CASSSHRVRTEAFF.

The V and J genes are TRBV5-1 and TRBJ2-1, with 9 bases fitting TRBD1. Unmatched junction bases numbered 5, after V lost 3 bases and J lost 10 bases. The germline CDR1 and CDR2 sequences are SGHRS and YFSETQ. This CDR3 has 13 residues. The CDR3 DNA is TGCGCCAGCAGCTGGGACAGGGCAGAGGAGCAGTTCTTC. Translation gives CASSWDRAEEQFF.

This sequence joins TRBV7-6 and TRBJ2-7; 9 nucleotides match TRBD1. The CDR3 has 15 amino acids. V gave up 1 base and J gave up 4 bases; unmatched junction bases: 5. Germline assignment: CDR1 SGHVS and CDR2 FNYEAQ. The CDR3 DNA follows: TGTGCCAGCAGCTTAGTGGACAGGGGATCGTACGAGCAGTACTTC. It is translated as CASSLVDRGSYEQYF.

This clone occurred a few times. The chain employs TRBV20-1 and TRBJ2-1; D not resolved. Germline V lookup: CDR1 DFQATT, CDR2 SNEGSKA (reference sequence). CDR3 size: 9 residues. With 3 bases removed from V and 9 bases from J, the gap between germline ends came to 3 bases. In nucleotides, the CDR3 is TGCAGTGCTAGCCGTGAGCAGTTCTTC. It translates to CSASREQFF.

This chain uses TRBV27 with TRBJ2-3; 9 bases match TRBD1. Germline trimming cut 4 bases from V and 1 base from J; bases unmatched to any gene: 0. Germline V CDR1 and CDR2: MNHEY, SMNVEV (reference sequence). CDR3 length equals 14 residues. CDR3: CASSWTGGTDTQYF. In DNA, the CDR3 is TGTGCCAGCAGTTGGACAGGGGGCACAGATACGCAGTATTTT.

This clone occurred once. This chain connects TRBV5-1 to TRBJ2-7; D call uncertain. V lost 0 bases and J 5 bases, leaving 15 bases between the germline ends. The CDR3 sequence is 15 residues long. CDR1 is SGHRS, CDR2 YFSETQ, per germline. The CDR3 nucleotides read TGCGCCAGCAGCTTGGCCCCGGCGGTCACGAACGAGCAGTACTTC. Translated: CASSLAPAVTNEQYF.

The rearrangement uses TRBV27 and TRBJ2-3; 11 nucleotides match TRBD2. Per germline, CDR1 MNHEY and CDR2 SMNVEV (reference sequence). This CDR3 region has 15 residues. Germline trimming cut 6 bases from V and 2 bases from J; bases unmatched to any gene: 4. The CDR3 reads CASSRLAGNTDTQYF. The CDR3 DNA sequence: TGTGCCAGCAGCCGACTAGCGGGAAACACAGATACGCAGTATTTT.

The V and J genes are TRBV5-1 and TRBJ2-5; 7 nucleotides line up with TRBD1. The germline gives CDR1 SGHRS, CDR2 YFSETQ. The CDR3 sequence is 14 residues long. With 2 bases clipped from V and 5 bases from J, the junction kept 6 bases outside the gene matches. CDR3 residues: CASSLMTGLETQYF. In nucleotides, the CDR3 is TGCGCCAGCAGCTTAATGACAGGGTTGGAGACCCAGTACTTC. Variable domain in full (rest from reference TRBV5-1 and TRBJ2-5): KAGVTQTPRYLIKTRGQQVTLSCSPISGHRSVSWYQQTPGQGLQFLFEYFSETQRNKGNFPGRFSGRQFSNSRSEMNVSTLELGDSALYLCASSLMTGLETQYFGPGTRLLVL.

This clone was picked up a small number of times. V gene TRBV4-2 combines with J gene TRBJ2-1; TRBD1 agrees at 9 bases. This CDR3 is built from 23 residues. With 2 bases clipped from V and 0 bases from J, the junction kept 23 bases outside the gene matches. Germline CDR1 reads LGHNA; CDR2 reads YNFKEQ. CDR3 region: CASSQKSQSGTGLRFSSYNEQFF. As DNA, the CDR3 is TGTGCCAGCAGCCAAAAGAGTCAGTCCGGGACAGGGTTAAGGTTTAGCTCCTACAATGAGCAGTTCTTC.

This sequence joins TRBV29-1 and TRBJ2-2; maybe TRBD2 (6 bases). Germline V lookup: CDR1 SQVTM, CDR2 ANQGSEA. The CDR3 length is 14 residues. Trimming cost V 4 bases and J 1 base, with 10 bases left between them. CDR3 sequence (DNA): TGCAGCGTTGTTCTAGCGAGGAACACCGGGGAGCTGTTTTTT. Encoded protein: CSVVLARNTGELFF.

This clone was seen only once. The chain has TRBV19 and TRBJ1-5, with D possibly TRBD1 on 5 matching bases. The CDR3 consists of 16 residues. Trimming pared 5 bases from V and 6 bases from J, leaving 20 bases between. Germline CDR1 LNHDA, CDR2 SQIVND (reference sequence). The CDR3 DNA reads TGTGCCAGTAGTGTACAGGTAGGGCCCCCCACTCAGCCCCAGCATTTT. Translation gives CASSVQVGPPTQPQHF.

This chain joins TRBV29-1 and TRBJ1-1; D is unresolved. The CDR3 spans 13 residues. Looked up from germline, CDR1 is SQVTM and CDR2 is ANQGSEA. V was clipped by 0 bases and J by 4 bases, with 9 bases between them. CDR3 DNA sequence: TGCAGCGTTGAAGATCCAGTAAGCACTGAAGCTTTCTTT. This gives the protein CSVEDPVSTEAFF.

The table lists this clone with a few counts. This rearrangement joins TRBV7-8 to TRBJ2-5; 7 bases map to TRBD1. Germline V gene data show CDR1 as SGHVS and CDR2 as FQNEAQ. The V segment lost 6 bases and the J segment 3 bases; nucleotides outside the gene matches: 4. CDR3 size: 13 residues. The CDR3 loop is CASRKGTEETQYF. The CDR3 DNA reads TGTGCCAGCAGGAAGGGGACAGAAGAGACCCAGTACTTC.

J is TRBJ1-2 and V is TRBV28; no reliable D call. Looked up from germline, CDR1 is MDHEN and CDR2 is SYDVKM. Trimming stripped 3 bases from V and 4 bases from J, with 12 bases between. The CDR3 runs to 14 residues. The CDR3 coding sequence is TGTGCCAGCAGTTTGAGTTCAGGTAGCTATGGCTACACCTTC. This translates into CASSLSSGSYGYTF.

CDR3 protein: CASSWGQAETQYF. CDR3 nucleotide sequence: TGCGCCAGCAGCTGGGGACAGGCAGAGACCCAGTACTTC. This chain links TRBV5-1 with TRBJ2-5; 8 bases are a match to TRBD1. CDR1 and CDR2 from the germline V gene are SGHRS and YFSETQ. After removal of 3 bases from V and 4 bases from J, the junction contained 2 bases not matched to a gene. The CDR3 runs 13 residues.

The chain joins TRBV5-1 to TRBJ1-2; D may be TRBD1 (5 bases). The germline CDR1 and CDR2 sequences are SGHRS and YFSETQ. The CDR3 runs to 13 residues. V lost 4 bases, J lost 0 bases, and 7 bases lay in between. The CDR3: CASSGGTNYGYTF. The CDR3 coding sequence is TGCGCCAGCAGCGGGGGGACTAACTATGGCTACACCTTC.

The chain employs TRBV7-9 and TRBJ2-3; 7 bases align to TRBD1. CDR1 and CDR2 from the germline V gene are SEHNR and FQNEAQ (reference sequence). The CDR3 consists of 16 residues. V dropped 1 base and J dropped 2; count of bases not matched to a gene: 6. The CDR3 nucleotides read TGTGCCAGCAGCTTAGTAGGGGGCTTTCCCACAGATACGCAGTATTTT. Its protein is CASSLVGGFPTDTQYF.

CDR3 DNA sequence: TGCAGCGCTGAGGGACTAGCGGGAGACCACGAGCAGTACTTC. This sequence encodes CSAEGLAGDHEQYF. The chain employs TRBV29-1 and TRBJ2-5; 14 nucleotides align to TRBD2. The tail of the sequence fits TRBJ2-7 better, so the J call may be wrong. Germline assignment: CDR1 SQVTM and CDR2 ANQGSEA. The length of the CDR3 is 14 residues.

In its sample, this clone was seen a few times. The J gene is TRBJ2-7, the V gene TRBV29-1, with TRBD1 matching over 10 bases. The V gene end was trimmed by 6 bases and the J gene end by 5 bases; junction bases not matched to a gene: 7. From germline, CDR1 is SQVTM and CDR2 ANQGSEA. The CDR3 contains 13 residues. The CDR3 region has the DNA TGCAGCGTGACGACAGGGGGCGTCGACGAGCAGTACTTC. Translated: CSVTTGGVDEQYF.

The chain has TRBV2 and TRBJ2-5, with D perhaps TRBD2 (6 bases). Germline V gene data show CDR1 as SNHLY and CDR2 as FYNNEI. The CDR3 has 13 residues. V dropped 6 bases and J dropped 5 bases, with 13 bases sitting between them. The CDR3 region has the DNA TGTGCCAGCAGCCCGGGACTCGAGGAGACCCAGTACTTC. Residues: CASSPGLEETQYF.

The chain links TRBV7-9 to TRBJ1-4, with 8 bases that match TRBD1. The CDR3 loop spans 14 amino acids. CDR1 is SEHNR and CDR2 is FQNEAQ in the germline V gene (reference sequence). J lost 8 bases, V lost 5 bases, and 7 bases had no gene match. The DNA of the CDR3 is TGTGCCAGCAGCCGGACAGGGCTCGGGGAAAAACTGTTTTTT. This translates into CASSRTGLGEKLFF.

This clone has just a few counts. The chain recombines TRBV25-1 with TRBJ1-4; tentative D call: TRBD1 (5 bases). V lost 3 bases and J 10 bases, leaving 9 bases between the germline ends. There are 12 residues in the CDR3. Germline CDR1 is MGHDK and CDR2 is SYGVNS. CDR3 coding DNA: TGTGCCAGCAGTGATCGGGGGGGAAAACTGTTTTTT. Its translation: CASSDRGGKLFF.

The chain links TRBV5-1 to TRBJ2-1; weak D call: TRBD2 (6 bases). This CDR3 region has 15 residues. Germline assignment: CDR1 SGHRS and CDR2 YFSETQ. V was pared by 7 bases and J by 3 bases, with 17 bases between. CDR3 protein: CASGTGTSDYNEQFF. CDR3 nucleotides: TGCGCCAGCGGTACCGGGACTTCAGACTACAATGAGCAGTTCTTC. The entire variable domain, with the rest obtained from reference TRBV5-1 and TRBJ2-1, is as follows: KAGVTQTPRYLIKTRGQQVTLSCSPISGHRSVSWYQQTPGQGLQFLFEYFSETQRNKGNFPGRFSGRQFSNSRSEMNVSTLELGDSALYLCASGTGTSDYNEQFFGPGTRLTVL.